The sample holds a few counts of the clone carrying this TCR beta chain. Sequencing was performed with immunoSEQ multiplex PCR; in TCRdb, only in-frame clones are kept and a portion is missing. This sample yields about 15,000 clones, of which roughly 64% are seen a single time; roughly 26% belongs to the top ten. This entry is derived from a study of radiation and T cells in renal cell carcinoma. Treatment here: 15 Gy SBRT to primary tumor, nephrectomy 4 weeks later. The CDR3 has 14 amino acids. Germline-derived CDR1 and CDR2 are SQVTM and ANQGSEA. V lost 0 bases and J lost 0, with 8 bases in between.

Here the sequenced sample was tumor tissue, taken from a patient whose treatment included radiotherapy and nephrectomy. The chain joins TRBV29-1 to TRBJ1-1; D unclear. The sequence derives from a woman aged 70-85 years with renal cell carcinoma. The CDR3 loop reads CSVEDPPMNTEAFF. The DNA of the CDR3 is TGCAGCGTTGAAGATCCCCCAATGAACACTGAAGCTTTCTTT.